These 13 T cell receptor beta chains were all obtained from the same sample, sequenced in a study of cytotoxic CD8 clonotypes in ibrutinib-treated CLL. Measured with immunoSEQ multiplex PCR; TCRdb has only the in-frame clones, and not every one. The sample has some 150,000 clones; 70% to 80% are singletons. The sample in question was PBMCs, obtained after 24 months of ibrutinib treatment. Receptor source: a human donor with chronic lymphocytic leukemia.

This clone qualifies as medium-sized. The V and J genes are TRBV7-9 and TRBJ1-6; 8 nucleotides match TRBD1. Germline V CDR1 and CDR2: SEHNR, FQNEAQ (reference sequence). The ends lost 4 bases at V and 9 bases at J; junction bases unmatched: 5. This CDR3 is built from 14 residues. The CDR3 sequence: CASSSTGEGSPLHF. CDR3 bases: TGTGCCAGCAGCTCGACAGGGGAAGGTTCACCCCTCCACTTT.

The CDR3 here is CASSLEDKNIQYF. In DNA form, the CDR3 reads TGTGCCAGCAGCTTAGAGGACAAAAACATTCAGTACTTC. This chain joins TRBV7-2 and TRBJ2-4; D not resolved. The V and J ends lost 1 base and 3 bases respectively, with 4 bases between them. CDR1 and CDR2 (germline): SGHTA, FQGNSA. This CDR3 is 13 amino acids long. The whole variable domain, remainder taken from reference TRBV7-2 and TRBJ2-4, is GAGVSQSPSNKVTEKGKDVELRCDPISGHTALYWYRQSLGQGLEFLIYFQGNSAPDKSGLPSDRFSAERTGGSVSTLTIQRTQQEDSAVYLCASSLEDKNIQYFGAGTRLSVL.

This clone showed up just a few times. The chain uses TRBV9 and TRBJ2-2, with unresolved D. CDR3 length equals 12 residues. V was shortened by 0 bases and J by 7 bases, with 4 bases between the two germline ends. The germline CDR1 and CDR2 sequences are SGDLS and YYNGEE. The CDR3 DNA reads TGTGCCAGCAGCGTAGAGGTCGGGGAGCTGTTTTTT. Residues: CASSVEVGELFF.

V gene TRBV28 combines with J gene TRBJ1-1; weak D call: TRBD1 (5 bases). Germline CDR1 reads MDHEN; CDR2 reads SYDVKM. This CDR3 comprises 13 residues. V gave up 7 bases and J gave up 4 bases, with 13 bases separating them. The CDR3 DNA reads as TGTGCCAGCACGGGCAGGGAGGCCACTGAAGCTTTCTTT. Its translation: CASTGREATEAFF.

CDR3 sequence (DNA): TGTGCCACCGCCACAGGGGCGACCTACGAGCAGTACTTC. This codes for CATATGATYEQYF. The chain recombines TRBV18 with TRBJ2-7, with TRBD1 matching over 7 bases. V dropped 10 bases and J dropped 2; count of bases not matched to a gene: 8. The CDR3 is 13 amino acids. CDR1 and CDR2 from the germline V gene are KGHSH and LQKENI. Filled out from reference TRBV18 and TRBJ2-7, the complete variable domain reads NAGVMQNPRHLVRRRGQEARLRCSPMKGHSHVYWYRQLPEEGLKFMVYLQKENIIDESGMPKERFSAEFPKEGPSILRIQQVVRGDSAAYFCATATGATYEQYFGPGTRLTVT.

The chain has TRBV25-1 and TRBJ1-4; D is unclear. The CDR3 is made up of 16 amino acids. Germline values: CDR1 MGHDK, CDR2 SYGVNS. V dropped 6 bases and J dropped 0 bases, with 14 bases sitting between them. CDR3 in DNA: TGTGCCAGCAGCCCCTCCTCGGGTGCAACTAATGAAAAACTGTTTTTT. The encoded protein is CASSPSSGATNEKLFF.

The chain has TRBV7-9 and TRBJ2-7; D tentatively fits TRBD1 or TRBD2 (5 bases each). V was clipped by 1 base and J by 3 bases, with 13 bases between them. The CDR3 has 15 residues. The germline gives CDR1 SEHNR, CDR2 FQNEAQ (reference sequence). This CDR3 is CASSLGGTPGYEQYF. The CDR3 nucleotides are TGTGCCAGCAGCTTAGGAGGGACCCCGGGCTACGAGCAGTACTTC.

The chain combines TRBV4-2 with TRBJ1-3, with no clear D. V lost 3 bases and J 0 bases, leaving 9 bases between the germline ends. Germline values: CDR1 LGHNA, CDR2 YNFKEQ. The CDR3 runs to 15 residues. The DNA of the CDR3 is TGTGCCAGCAGCCAGATCGGGGTCTCTGGAAACACCATATATTTT. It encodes CASSQIGVSGNTIYF.

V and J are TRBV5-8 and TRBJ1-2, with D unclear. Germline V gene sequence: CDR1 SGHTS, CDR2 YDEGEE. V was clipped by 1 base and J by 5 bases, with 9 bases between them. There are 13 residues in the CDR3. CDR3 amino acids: CASSLSPLYGYTF. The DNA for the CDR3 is TGTGCCAGCAGCTTGTCCCCATTGTATGGCTACACCTTC.

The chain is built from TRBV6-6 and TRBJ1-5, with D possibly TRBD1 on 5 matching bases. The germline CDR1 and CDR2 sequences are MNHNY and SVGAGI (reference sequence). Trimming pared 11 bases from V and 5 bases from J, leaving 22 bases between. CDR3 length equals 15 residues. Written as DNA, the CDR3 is TGTGCCGTTACCGAAGGGGCAGGCTTTCATCAGCCCCAGCATTTT. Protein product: CAVTEGAGFHQPQHF.

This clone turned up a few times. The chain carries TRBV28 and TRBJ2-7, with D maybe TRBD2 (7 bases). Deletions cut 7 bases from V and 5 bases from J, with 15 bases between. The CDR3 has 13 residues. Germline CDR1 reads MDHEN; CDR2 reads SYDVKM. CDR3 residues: CASIAQGLNEQYF. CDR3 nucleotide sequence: TGTGCCAGCATAGCACAGGGACTAAACGAGCAGTACTTC.

The CDR3 sequence: CASSFAAGNRQGEQFF. The CDR3 DNA sequence: TGTGCCAGCAGTTTCGCAGCGGGGAACCGACAAGGGGAGCAGTTCTTC. This chain links TRBV7-2 with TRBJ2-1; 7 positions match TRBD2. V lost 6 bases and J lost 10; bases outside the gene matches: 18. The germline gives CDR1 SGHTA, CDR2 FQGNSA. The CDR3 is made up of 16 amino acids. The full variable domain, rest sourced from reference TRBV7-2 and TRBJ2-1, is GAGVSQSPSNKVTEKGKDVELRCDPISGHTALYWYRQSLGQGLEFLIYFQGNSAPDKSGLPSDRFSAERTGGSVSTLTIQRTQQEDSAVYLCASSFAAGNRQGEQFFGPGTRLTVL.

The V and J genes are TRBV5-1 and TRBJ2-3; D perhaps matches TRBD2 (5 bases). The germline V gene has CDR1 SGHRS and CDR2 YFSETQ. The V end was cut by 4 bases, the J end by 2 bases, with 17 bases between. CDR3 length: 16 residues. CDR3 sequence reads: CASSTGVASNTDTQYF. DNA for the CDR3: TGCGCCAGCAGCACCGGGGTGGCCTCCAACACAGATACGCAGTATTTT.